Sequencing of this T cell receptor (beta chain) was carried out in a study of technical replicates of blood from a few donors. This CDR3 is 13 amino acids long. Looked up from germline, CDR1 is SGHTA and CDR2 is FQGNSA. The V end was cut by 1 base, the J end by 3 bases, with 6 bases between. The assay was immunoSEQ multiplex PCR, and TCRdb's table has in-frame clones only and misses some. The table lists 75,000 to 100,000 clones, about 95% of them singletons. The receptor was derived from a human donor in good health. The sample taken for sequencing was T cells isolated from PBMCs. V gene TRBV7-2 combines with J gene TRBJ1-2; no definite D call. The CDR3 protein is CASSLVGDYGYTF. CDR3 DNA sequence: TGTGCCAGCAGCTTAGTGGGCGACTATGGCTACACCTTC.